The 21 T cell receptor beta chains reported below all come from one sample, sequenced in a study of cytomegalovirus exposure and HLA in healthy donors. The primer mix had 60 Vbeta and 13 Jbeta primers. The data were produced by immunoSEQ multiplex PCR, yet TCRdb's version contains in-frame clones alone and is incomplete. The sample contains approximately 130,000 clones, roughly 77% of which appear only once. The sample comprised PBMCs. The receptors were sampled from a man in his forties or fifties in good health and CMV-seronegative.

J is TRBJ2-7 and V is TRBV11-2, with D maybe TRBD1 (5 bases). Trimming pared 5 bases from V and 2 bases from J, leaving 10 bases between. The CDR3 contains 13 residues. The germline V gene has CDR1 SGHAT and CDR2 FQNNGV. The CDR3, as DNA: TGTGCCAGCAGCCCGGACAACACCTACGAGCAGTACTTC. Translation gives CASSPDNTYEQYF.

CDR3 DNA sequence: TGCGCCAGCAGCCTACAGGGGGCTGGCACTGAAGCTTTCTTT. It yields the protein CASSLQGAGTEAFF. The chain joins TRBV4-3 to TRBJ1-1; the match to TRBD1 covers 9 bases. This CDR3 has 14 residues. Germline V lookup: CDR1 LGHNA, CDR2 YSLEER. V dropped 4 bases and J dropped 4; count of bases not matched to a gene: 4.

As DNA, the CDR3 is TGCGCCAGCAGCTGGGGACCCGGGGGCACTGAAGCTTTCTTT. This translates into CASSWGPGGTEAFF. The rearrangement links TRBV5-1 to TRBJ1-1, with D perhaps matching TRBD1 (5 bases). This CDR3 comprises 14 residues. The ends were cut back, 3 bases at V and 4 bases at J, with 13 bases in the middle. The germline V gene encodes CDR1 SGHRS and CDR2 YFSETQ.

This chain's CDR3 is CASSLSGIDYGYTF. In DNA form, the CDR3 reads TGTGCCAGCAGTTTATCGGGGATTGACTATGGCTACACCTTC. The chain couples TRBV28 to TRBJ1-2; D gene ambiguous. The CDR3 is made up of 14 amino acids. Looked up from germline, CDR1 is MDHEN and CDR2 is SYDVKM. V lost 1 base to trimming and J lost 3 bases, with 9 bases between them.

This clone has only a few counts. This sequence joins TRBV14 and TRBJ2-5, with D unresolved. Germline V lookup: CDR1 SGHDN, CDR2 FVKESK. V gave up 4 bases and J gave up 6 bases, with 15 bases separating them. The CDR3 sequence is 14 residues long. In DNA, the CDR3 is TGTGCCAGCAGCCGTTCTACCGCCACTCAGACCCAGTACTTC. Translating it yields CASSRSTATQTQYF.

The CDR3 nucleotides read TGTGCCAGCAGTTACAACGGAGGGTTACTTAACTATGGCTACACCTTC. Translating gives CASSYNGGLLNYGYTF. The rearrangement links TRBV6-5 to TRBJ1-2; D call uncertain. With 2 bases removed from V and 1 base from J, the gap between germline ends came to 14 bases. The CDR3 is 16 amino acids. Germline lookup yields CDR1 MNHEY and CDR2 SVGAGI.

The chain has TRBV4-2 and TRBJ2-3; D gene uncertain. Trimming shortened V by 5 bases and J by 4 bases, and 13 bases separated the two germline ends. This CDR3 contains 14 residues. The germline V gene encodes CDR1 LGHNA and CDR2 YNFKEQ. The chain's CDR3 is CASSKPLSADTQYF. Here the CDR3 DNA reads TGTGCCAGCAGCAAACCCCTTTCAGCAGATACGCAGTATTTT.

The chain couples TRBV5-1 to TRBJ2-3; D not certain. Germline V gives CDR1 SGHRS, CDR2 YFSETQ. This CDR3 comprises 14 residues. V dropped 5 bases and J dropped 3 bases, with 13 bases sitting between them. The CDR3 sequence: CASRLTDLTDTQYF. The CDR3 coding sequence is TGCGCCAGCAGACTTACAGACCTAACAGATACGCAGTATTTT.

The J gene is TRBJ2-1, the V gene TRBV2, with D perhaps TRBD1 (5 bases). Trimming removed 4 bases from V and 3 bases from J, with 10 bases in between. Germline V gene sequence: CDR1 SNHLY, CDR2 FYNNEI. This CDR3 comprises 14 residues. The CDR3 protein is CASSGQRGYNEQFF. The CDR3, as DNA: TGTGCCAGCAGTGGACAGCGAGGCTACAATGAGCAGTTCTTC.

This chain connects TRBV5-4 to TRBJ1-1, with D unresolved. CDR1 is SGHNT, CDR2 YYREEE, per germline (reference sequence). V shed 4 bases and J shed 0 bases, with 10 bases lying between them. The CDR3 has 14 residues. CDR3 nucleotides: TGTGCCAGCAGCCCTGGAGTCCTGAACACTGAAGCTTTCTTT. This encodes CASSPGVLNTEAFF.

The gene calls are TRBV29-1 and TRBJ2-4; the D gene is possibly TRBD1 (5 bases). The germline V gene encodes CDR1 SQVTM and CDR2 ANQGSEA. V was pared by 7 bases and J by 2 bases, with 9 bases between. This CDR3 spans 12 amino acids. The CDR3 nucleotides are TGCAGCGGGAAGGGGACCAAAAACATTCAGTACTTC. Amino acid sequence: CSGKGTKNIQYF. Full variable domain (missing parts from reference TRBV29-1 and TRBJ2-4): SAVISQKPSRDICQRGTSLTIQCQVDSQVTMMFWYRQQPGQSLTLIATANQGSEATYESGFVIDKFPISRPNLTFSTLTVSNMSPEDSSIYLCSGKGTKNIQYFGAGTRLSVL.

The CDR3 nucleotides are TGTGCCAGCAGTCTAACCGCCTACGAGCAGTACTTC. It is translated as CASSLTAYEQYF. This sequence joins TRBV28 and TRBJ2-7; D gene ambiguous. The CDR3 covers 12 residues. Trimming removed 5 bases from V and 2 bases from J, with 7 bases in between. Germline assignment: CDR1 MDHEN and CDR2 SYDVKM.

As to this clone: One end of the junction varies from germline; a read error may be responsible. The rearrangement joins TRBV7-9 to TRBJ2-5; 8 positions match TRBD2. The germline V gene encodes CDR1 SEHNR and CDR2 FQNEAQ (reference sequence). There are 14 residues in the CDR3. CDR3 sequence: CSSSLAGLDETQYF. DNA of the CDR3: TGTTCCAGCAGCTTAGCGGGACTAGATGAGACCCAGTACTTC.

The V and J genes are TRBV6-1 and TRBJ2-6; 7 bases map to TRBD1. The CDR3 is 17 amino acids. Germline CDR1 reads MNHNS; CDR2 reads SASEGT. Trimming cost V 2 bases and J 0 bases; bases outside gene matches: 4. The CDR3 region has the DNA TGTGCCAGCAGTGAATTACAGGGGCGCTCTGGGGCCAACGTCCTGACTTTC. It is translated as CASSELQGRSGANVLTF.

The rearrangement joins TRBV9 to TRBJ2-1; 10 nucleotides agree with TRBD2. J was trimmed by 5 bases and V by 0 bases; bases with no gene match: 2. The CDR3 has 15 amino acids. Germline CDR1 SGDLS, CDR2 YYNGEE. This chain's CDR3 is CASSVASGSHNEQFF. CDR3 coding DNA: TGTGCCAGCAGCGTAGCTAGCGGGAGCCACAATGAGCAGTTCTTC.

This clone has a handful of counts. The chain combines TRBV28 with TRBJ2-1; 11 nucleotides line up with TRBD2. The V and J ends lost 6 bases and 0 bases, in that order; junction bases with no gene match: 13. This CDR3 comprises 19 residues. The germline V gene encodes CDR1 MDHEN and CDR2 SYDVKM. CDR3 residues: CASRGLAGGSRSSYNEQFF. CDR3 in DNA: TGTGCCAGCAGGGGCTTAGCGGGAGGGTCCCGGAGCTCCTACAATGAGCAGTTCTTC.

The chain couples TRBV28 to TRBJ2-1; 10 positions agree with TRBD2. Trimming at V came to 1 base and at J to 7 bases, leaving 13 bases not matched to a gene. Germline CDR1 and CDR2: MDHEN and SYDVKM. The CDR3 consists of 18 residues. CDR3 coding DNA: TGTGCCAGCAGTTTATTCTCTACTCGAGCGGGGGGGCAAAATGAGCAGTTCTTC. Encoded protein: CASSLFSTRAGGQNEQFF.

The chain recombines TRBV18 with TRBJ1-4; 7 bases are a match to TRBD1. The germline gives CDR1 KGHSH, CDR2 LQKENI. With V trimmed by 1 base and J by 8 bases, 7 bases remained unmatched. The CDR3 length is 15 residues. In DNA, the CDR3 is TGTGCCAGCTCACCACGACAGGGAGCGGACGAAAAACTGTTTTTT. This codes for CASSPRQGADEKLFF. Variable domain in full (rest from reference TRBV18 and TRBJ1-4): NAGVMQNPRHLVRRRGQEARLRCSPMKGHSHVYWYRQLPEEGLKFMVYLQKENIIDESGMPKERFSAEFPKEGPSILRIQQVVRGDSAAYFCASSPRQGADEKLFFGSGTQLSVL.

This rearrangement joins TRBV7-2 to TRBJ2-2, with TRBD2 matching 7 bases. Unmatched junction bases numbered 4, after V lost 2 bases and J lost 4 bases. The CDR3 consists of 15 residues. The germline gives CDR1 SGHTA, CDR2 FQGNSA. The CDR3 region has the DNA TGTGCCAGCAGCTTAACGACTAGCTTCACCGGGGAGCTGTTTTTT. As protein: CASSLTTSFTGELFF. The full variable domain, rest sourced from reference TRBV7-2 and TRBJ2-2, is GAGVSQSPSNKVTEKGKDVELRCDPISGHTALYWYRQSLGQGLEFLIYFQGNSAPDKSGLPSDRFSAERTGGSVSTLTIQRTQQEDSAVYLCASSLTTSFTGELFFGEGSRLTVL.

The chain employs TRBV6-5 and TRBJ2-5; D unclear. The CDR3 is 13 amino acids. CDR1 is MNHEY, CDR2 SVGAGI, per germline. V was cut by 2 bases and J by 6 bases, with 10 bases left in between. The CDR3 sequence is CASSYLQAKTQYF. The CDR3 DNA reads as TGTGCCAGCAGTTACCTCCAGGCCAAGACCCAGTACTTC.

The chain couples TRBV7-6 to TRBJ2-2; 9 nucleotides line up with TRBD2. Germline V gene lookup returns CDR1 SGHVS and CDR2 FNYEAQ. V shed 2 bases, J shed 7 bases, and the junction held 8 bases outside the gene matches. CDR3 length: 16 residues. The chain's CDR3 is CASSLSGETSGGELFF. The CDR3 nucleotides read TGTGCCAGCAGCTTAAGTGGCGAGACTAGCGGCGGGGAGCTGTTTTTT.